The clone carrying this TCR beta chain was detected a few times. CDR3 length equals 18 residues. CDR1 is MDHEN and CDR2 is SYDVKM in the germline V gene. Losses at the gene ends were 5 bases for V and 7 bases for J; bases not matched to a gene: 15. The entry originates in a study of shared clonotypes between healthy human individuals. Assay used: immunoSEQ multiplex PCR; TCRdb lists only in-frame clones, some missing. The data contain 850,000 to 1,200,000 clones, about 76% of them singletons. Sequencing was done on a sample of memory CD4+ T cells sorted from blood. Subset reported: CD45RA-negative fraction. The gene calls are TRBV28 and TRBJ1-5, with 12 bases identical to TRBD1. This TCR derives from a man aged 18 to 30 in good health. The CDR3 sequence is CASSAGRDRGLGTQPQHF. The CDR3 bases are TGTGCCAGCAGTGCCGGTCGGGACAGGGGGCTAGGGACACAGCCCCAGCATTTT.